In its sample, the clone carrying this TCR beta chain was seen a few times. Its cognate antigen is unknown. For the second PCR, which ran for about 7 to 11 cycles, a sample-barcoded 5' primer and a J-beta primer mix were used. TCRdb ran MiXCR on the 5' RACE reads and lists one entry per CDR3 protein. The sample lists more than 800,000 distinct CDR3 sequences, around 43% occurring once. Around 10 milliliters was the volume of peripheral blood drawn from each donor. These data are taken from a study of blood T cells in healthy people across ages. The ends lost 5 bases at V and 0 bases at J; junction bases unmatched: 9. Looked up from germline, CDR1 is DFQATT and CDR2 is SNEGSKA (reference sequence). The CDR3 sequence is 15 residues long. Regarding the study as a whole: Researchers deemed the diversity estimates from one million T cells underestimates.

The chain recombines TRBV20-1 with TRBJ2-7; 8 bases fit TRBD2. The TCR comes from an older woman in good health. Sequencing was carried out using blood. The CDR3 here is CSALNIAGSSYEQYF. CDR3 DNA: TGCAGTGCTTTAAATATAGCGGGATCCTCCTACGAGCAGTACTTC.